These 26 T cell receptor beta chains came from one sample sequenced in a study of shared clonotypes between healthy human individuals. Measured with immunoSEQ multiplex PCR; TCRdb has only the in-frame clones, and not every one. Here the sample spans millions of clones, 85% to 95% being singletons. The sample taken for sequencing was naive CD4+ T cells sorted from blood. Stated subset: CD45RA+ positively selected. Receptors originate from a man aged 18 to 30 in good health.

About this clone: A much larger clone lies one base from this, so it may be a read error. The J gene is TRBJ1-1, the V gene TRBV9, with a tentative D call TRBD1 (6 bases). The germline V gene has CDR1 SGDLS and CDR2 YYNGEE. This CDR3 is 13 amino acids long. V was shortened by 4 bases and J by 1 base, with 8 bases between the two germline ends. The CDR3 coding sequence is TGTGCCAGCAGCACGGGACAGAACACTGAAGCTTTCTTT. Its protein is CASSTGQNTEAFF.

This clone was detected only once. In DNA, the CDR3 is TGTGCCAGCAGCTCATCGGGGCAGACCTATGGCTACACCTTC. Amino acids: CASSSSGQTYGYTF. V and J are TRBV25-1 and TRBJ1-2, with D possibly being TRBD1 (5 bases). The V end was cut by 6 bases, the J end by 4 bases, with 15 bases between. Germline loops: CDR1 MGHDK, CDR2 SYGVNS. This CDR3 region has 14 residues.

The rearrangement joins TRBV7-2 to TRBJ1-5; no reliable D call. Germline CDR1 and CDR2: SGHTA and FQGNSA. Trimming took off 2 bases at V and 6 bases at J, with 14 bases between the two ends. The CDR3 covers 15 residues. The CDR3 region is CASSLMGTFSQPQHF. The DNA for the CDR3 is TGTGCCAGCAGCTTAATGGGAACATTCAGTCAGCCCCAGCATTTT.

The chain combines TRBV6-1 with TRBJ1-5; tentatively, D is TRBD1 (6 bases). CDR3 length: 15 residues. V lost 3 bases and J lost 4, with 13 bases in between. Germline assignment: CDR1 MNHNS and CDR2 SASEGT. The CDR3 DNA sequence: TGTGCCAGCAGTGAGGACAGCATAGCAAATCAGCCCCAGCATTTT. It specifies CASSEDSIANQPQHF.

This chain joins TRBV20-1 and TRBJ1-2; D gene ambiguous. This CDR3 has 11 residues. Germline V gene lookup returns CDR1 DFQATT and CDR2 SNEGSKA (reference sequence). V was trimmed by 5 bases and J by 5 bases, leaving 9 bases between them. In DNA, the CDR3 is TGCAGTGCTGTGCCCCTTTATGGCTACACCTTC. Translation gives CSAVPLYGYTF.

Worth noting for this clone: Relative to the germline gene, one junction end is altered; a read error may explain this. The rearrangement uses TRBV7-7 and TRBJ2-5, with D perhaps TRBD1 (5 bases). Germline CDR1 is SSHAT and CDR2 is FNYEAQ (reference sequence). The CDR3 totals 14 residues. As DNA, the CDR3 is TGTGCTAGCAGCTTAGGGGCCAGTAGAGAGACCCAGTACTTC. It translates to CASSLGASRETQYF.

This chain links TRBV5-4 with TRBJ2-7, with no clear D. The CDR3 is made up of 13 amino acids. Germline CDR1 reads SGHNT; CDR2 reads YYREEE (reference sequence). Between the trimmed V and J ends, which lost 4 bases and 4 bases, there was a span of 12 bases. In DNA form, the CDR3 reads TGTGCCAGCAGCACTCCGGATCCGTACGAGCAGTACTTC. This sequence encodes CASSTPDPYEQYF.

The chain has TRBV12-5 and TRBJ2-7; tentatively, D is TRBD2 (6 bases). Between the trimmed V and J ends, which lost 6 bases and 2 bases, there was a span of 17 bases. Germline CDR1 and CDR2: LGHNT and FRNRAP. This CDR3 has 15 amino acids. As DNA, the CDR3 is TGTGCTAGTGGGGTGGGCTCCGGGACTCCCTACGAGCAGTACTTC. It translates to CASGVGSGTPYEQYF.

This chain connects TRBV28 to TRBJ1-5; D may be TRBD1 (5 bases). The germline gives CDR1 MDHEN, CDR2 SYDVKM. V shed 5 bases and J shed 0 bases, with 11 bases lying between them. This CDR3 has 15 residues. DNA for the CDR3: TGTGCCAGCAGTCCCTCGAGGGGTAGCAATCAGCCCCAGCATTTT. Amino acid sequence: CASSPSRGSNQPQHF.

The V call is TRBV10-1, the J call TRBJ1-6; the D gene is possibly TRBD1 (5 bases). Germline-derived CDR1 and CDR2 are WNHNN and SYGVQD (reference sequence). V lost 0 bases to trimming and J lost 7 bases, with 13 bases between them. CDR3 length: 16 amino acids. CDR3 in amino acids: CASSESTTGRNSPLHF. The CDR3 coding sequence is TGCGCCAGCAGTGAGTCGACCACAGGAAGAAATTCACCCCTCCACTTT.

Comment on this clone: This sample also contains other DNA sequences that code for the same CDR3. CDR3 sequence: CASSQEQRSYNEQFF. CDR3 nucleotides: TGCGCCAGCAGCCAAGAGCAGCGGTCCTACAATGAGCAGTTCTTC. The V call is TRBV4-1, the J call TRBJ2-1; D perhaps matches TRBD2 (5 bases). The CDR3 is 15 residues long. Germline values: CDR1 MGHRA, CDR2 YSYEKL. Trimming removed 0 bases at V and 1 base at J, with 7 bases between.

This rearrangement joins TRBV28 to TRBJ2-2; 9 nucleotides match TRBD1. Germline CDR1 reads MDHEN; CDR2 reads SYDVKM. V gave up 6 bases and J gave up 4 bases; unmatched junction bases: 3. The CDR3 covers 14 residues. CDR3 in DNA: TGTGCCAGCAGCAAGACAGGGGGCACCGGGGAGCTGTTTTTT. This sequence encodes CASSKTGGTGELFF. The full variable domain, rest sourced from reference TRBV28 and TRBJ2-2, is DVKVTQSSRYLVKRTGEKVFLECVQDMDHENMFWYRQDPGLGLRLIYFSYDVKMKEKGDIPEGYSVSREKKERFSLILESASTNQTSMYLCASSKTGGTGELFFGEGSRLTVL.

The rearrangement links TRBV4-1 to TRBJ2-5; 9 positions agree with TRBD2. The CDR3 runs to 15 residues. The germline V gene encodes CDR1 MGHRA and CDR2 YSYEKL. Trimming took 3 bases from V and 5 from J; bases not matched to a gene: 7. This chain's CDR3 is CASSHRSGGRETQYF. The CDR3 nucleotides read TGCGCCAGCAGCCATCGTAGCGGGGGAAGGGAGACCCAGTACTTC.

The chain employs TRBV5-1 and TRBJ1-6, with TRBD1 identical over 7 bases. The germline V gene encodes CDR1 SGHRS and CDR2 YFSETQ. The CDR3 consists of 15 residues. With V trimmed by 3 bases and J by 5 bases, 5 bases remained unmatched. The CDR3 here is CASSSRDRDNSPLHF. Written as DNA, the CDR3 is TGCGCCAGCAGCTCCCGTGACAGGGATAATTCACCCCTCCACTTT.

This chain uses TRBV19 with TRBJ2-7; D is ambiguous. Per the germline V gene, CDR1 is LNHDA and CDR2 is SQIVND (reference sequence). Trimming took off 3 bases at V and 0 bases at J, with 12 bases between the two ends. The CDR3 contains 15 residues. DNA of the CDR3: TGTGCCAGTAGTATTAGGACGAGTAGCTCCTACGAGCAGTACTTC. Its translation is CASSIRTSSSYEQYF.

The chain recombines TRBV12-5 with TRBJ2-1; no definite D call. The CDR3 covers 15 residues. Trimming removed 1 base at V and 7 bases at J, with 14 bases between. Germline values: CDR1 LGHNT, CDR2 FRNRAP. The DNA for the CDR3 is TGTGCTAGTGGTTTGGAGACCACAAGGGCTAATGAGCAGTTCTTC. The encoded protein is CASGLETTRANEQFF.

The CDR3 protein is CASSPAGTSKKETQYF. The CDR3 nucleotides read TGTGCCAGCAGCCCGGCCGGGACTAGCAAAAAAGAGACCCAGTACTTC. The chain employs TRBV5-4 and TRBJ2-5; TRBD2 agrees at 9 bases. J lost 3 bases, V lost 4 bases, and 10 bases had no gene match. Germline CDR1 reads SGHNT; CDR2 reads YYREEE (reference sequence). The CDR3 is 16 amino acids.

The gene calls are TRBV5-1 and TRBJ2-7, with a weak D call TRBD2 (5 bases). This CDR3 region has 16 residues. The germline V gene has CDR1 SGHRS and CDR2 YFSETQ. Trimming shortened V by 2 bases and J by 0 bases, and 15 bases separated the two germline ends. CDR3 region: CASSFLERRSSYEQYF. The CDR3 coding sequence is TGCGCCAGCAGCTTCTTAGAGCGGAGGAGCTCCTACGAGCAGTACTTC. The whole variable domain, filled in from reference TRBV5-1 and TRBJ2-7, reads KAGVTQTPRYLIKTRGQQVTLSCSPISGHRSVSWYQQTPGQGLQFLFEYFSETQRNKGNFPGRFSGRQFSNSRSEMNVSTLELGDSALYLCASSFLERRSSYEQYFGPGTRLTVT.

The gene calls are TRBV5-1 and TRBJ1-5; 8 nucleotides line up with TRBD1. CDR1 is SGHRS, CDR2 YFSETQ, per germline. The CDR3 extends over 15 amino acids. J lost 7 bases, V lost 0 bases, and 6 bases had no gene match. The CDR3 loop reads CASSLGGQAGQPQHF. The CDR3 region has the DNA TGCGCCAGCAGCTTGGGGGGACAGGCGGGGCAGCCCCAGCATTTT.

This chain uses TRBV4-1 with TRBJ2-7; D perhaps matches TRBD2 (5 bases). Trimming took 0 bases from V and 3 from J, leaving 15 bases between them. CDR3 length equals 16 residues. CDR1 is MGHRA, CDR2 YSYEKL, per germline. The CDR3 DNA reads TGCGCCAGCAGCCAAGAGGAGAATAGAGGGCTCTACGAGCAGTACTTC. It codes for CASSQEENRGLYEQYF.

The chain links TRBV19 to TRBJ1-2, with unresolved D. There are 14 residues in the CDR3. V lost 4 bases and J lost 0, with 9 bases in between. CDR1 is LNHDA, CDR2 SQIVND, per germline (reference sequence). The DNA of the CDR3 is TGTGCCAGTAGTACATACGGTTCTAACTATGGCTACACCTTC. This codes for CASSTYGSNYGYTF.

The chain recombines TRBV10-3 with TRBJ1-3; no reliable D call. CDR1 is ENHRY and CDR2 is SYGVKD in the germline V gene. CDR3 length: 11 amino acids. Trimming cost V 8 bases and J 3 bases, with 5 bases left between them. CDR3 DNA: TGTGCCATCGGGGATGGAAACACCATATATTTT. As protein: CAIGDGNTIYF.

The rearrangement uses TRBV19 and TRBJ2-7; 9 bases agree with TRBD1. This CDR3 comprises 15 residues. Losses at the gene ends were 4 bases for V and 5 bases for J; bases not matched to a gene: 9. CDR1 and CDR2 from the germline V gene are LNHDA and SQIVND (reference sequence). This CDR3 reads CASSNGGTGIHEQYF. CDR3 DNA sequence: TGTGCCAGTAGTAATGGCGGGACAGGGATCCACGAGCAGTACTTC.

The chain uses TRBV18 and TRBJ2-1; D is possibly TRBD2 (6 bases). Germline CDR1 reads KGHSH; CDR2 reads LQKENI. The CDR3 has 17 amino acids. Trimming took off 3 bases at V and 4 bases at J, with 19 bases between the two ends. This CDR3 is CASSPAVRGRYYNEQFF. CDR3 bases: TGTGCCAGCTCACCGGCCGTACGGGGGAGGTATTACAATGAGCAGTTCTTC. Using reference TRBV18 and TRBJ2-1 for the parts outside the CDR3, the full variable domain is NAGVMQNPRHLVRRRGQEARLRCSPMKGHSHVYWYRQLPEEGLKFMVYLQKENIIDESGMPKERFSAEFPKEGPSILRIQQVVRGDSAAYFCASSPAVRGRYYNEQFFGPGTRLTVL.

The chain carries TRBV6-5 and TRBJ1-2; TRBD1 agrees at 8 bases. This CDR3 has 12 residues. Germline V gene lookup returns CDR1 MNHEY and CDR2 SVGAGI. V gave up 6 bases and J gave up 8 bases; unmatched junction bases: 5. The DNA of the CDR3 is TGTGCCAGCAGACAGGGGGAGGAAGGCTACACCTTC. Its translation is CASRQGEEGYTF.

This chain links TRBV6-4 with TRBJ2-7; TRBD2 matches 14 bases. Germline V lookup: CDR1 MRHNA, CDR2 SNTAGT. The CDR3 covers 18 residues. After removal of 0 bases from V and 0 bases from J, the junction contained 4 bases not matched to a gene. This CDR3 is CASSDSGTSGGSSYEQYF. CDR3 in DNA: TGTGCCAGCAGTGACTCCGGGACTAGCGGGGGTAGCTCCTACGAGCAGTACTTC.